This TCR beta chain was identified during a study of blood T cells in healthy people across ages. Sample-barcoded 5' priming and a J-beta primer mix drove a second PCR of 7 to 11 cycles. In TCRdb, the 5' RACE reads were re-called with MiXCR into one record per CDR3 protein. The repertoire consists of roughly 800,000 distinct CDR3 sequences, with roughly 24% occurring once and the leading ten covering about 2.9%. Losses at the gene ends were 8 bases for V and 6 bases for J; bases not matched to a gene: 12. In germline, CDR1 is MDHEN, CDR2 SYDVKM. The CDR3 loop spans 15 amino acids. These data are also associated with another study on T cells of mothers and their children. That source notes: Unrelated pairs and related pairs have their TCR recombination output shaped similarly by thymic selection.

The chain is built from TRBV28 and TRBJ2-7, with 11 bases that match TRBD1. The TCR was taken from a boy aged 5 to 17 in good health. Sequencing used blood. The CDR3 coding sequence is TGTGCCAGCGGTAATTCGGGACAGGGGGGGATCGAGCAGTACTTC. Translated: CASGNSGQGGIEQYF.